The rows below give T cell receptor beta chains drawn from one sample of a study of radiotherapy plus CTLA-4 blockade in lung cancer. The data were produced by immunoSEQ multiplex PCR, yet TCRdb's version contains in-frame clones alone and is incomplete. The repertoire holds 40,000 to 55,000 clones, with approximately 71% as singletons. The input for sequencing was peripheral blood, taken from a patient treated with radiotherapy plus ipilimumab. Source of these receptors: a human donor with non-small cell lung cancer whose response to radiotherapy plus ipilimumab could not be evaluated. Both conserved end residues are part of each CDR3. Each record gives: V gene, D gene, J gene, clone size, CDR3 protein, CDR3 DNA. A D gene is named only where the DNA matches it firmly. Some rows mark clone size as missing; the rest say once, few, many or name a class of expanded clone.

v_gene: TRBV9
d_gene: TRBD1
j_gene: TRBJ2-7
abundance: NA
CDR3aa: CASSVDRGRTYEQYF
CDR3nt: TGTGCCAGCAGCGTAGATAGGGGGCGAACCTACGAGCAGTACTTC

v_gene: TRBV7-2
d_gene: TRBD1
j_gene: TRBJ1-5
abundance: NA
CDR3aa: CASSWARDRNSNQPQHF
CDR3nt: TGTGCCAGCAGTTGGGCCCGGGACAGAAATAGCAATCAGCCCCAGCATTTT

v_gene: TRBV19
d_gene: NA
j_gene: TRBJ1-3
abundance: NA
CDR3aa: CASSQEGLTGNTIYF
CDR3nt: TGTGCCAGTAGTCAGGAGGGTCTCACTGGAAACACCATATATTTT

v_gene: TRBV6-1
d_gene: TRBD1
j_gene: TRBJ1-6
abundance: NA
CDR3aa: CASSDWTGYGNSPLHF
CDR3nt: TGTGCCAGCAGTGATTGGACAGGGTACGGGAATTCACCCCTCCACTTT

v_gene: TRBV7-2
d_gene: TRBD2
j_gene: TRBJ2-7
abundance: NA
CDR3aa: CASSLAASGRAYEQYF
CDR3nt: TGTGCCAGCAGCCTAGCGGCTAGCGGGAGGGCTTACGAGCAGTACTTC

v_gene: TRBV5-4
d_gene: NA
j_gene: TRBJ2-7
abundance: NA
CDR3aa: CASSLEVGATGEQYF
CDR3nt: TGTGCCAGCAGCTTGGAGGTGGGGGCGACTGGAGAGCAGTACTTC

v_gene: TRBV29-1
d_gene: TRBD1
j_gene: TRBJ2-3
abundance: few
CDR3aa: CSVLDRASSTDTQYF
CDR3nt: TGCAGCGTTCTAGACAGGGCGAGTAGCACAGATACGCAGTATTTT

v_gene: TRBV27
d_gene: TRBD1
j_gene: TRBJ1-5
abundance: NA
CDR3aa: CASSLTGPGVRQPQHF
CDR3nt: TGTGCCAGCAGTTTGACAGGGCCGGGAGTGCGTCAGCCCCAGCATTTT

v_gene: TRBV25-1
d_gene: TRBD1
j_gene: TRBJ1-1
abundance: once
CDR3aa: CASRSAGTGNTEAFF
CDR3nt: TGTGCCAGCAGATCCGCCGGGACAGGGAACACTGAAGCTTTCTTT

v_gene: TRBV9
d_gene: NA
j_gene: TRBJ2-2
abundance: NA
CDR3aa: CASSVAGSNTGELFF
CDR3nt: TGTGCCAGCAGCGTAGCGGGATCGAACACCGGGGAGCTGTTTTTT

v_gene: TRBV28
d_gene: TRBD1
j_gene: TRBJ1-5
abundance: medium-sized
CDR3aa: CASSHPQGAQPQHF
CDR3nt: TGTGCCAGCAGCCACCCGCAGGGGGCTCAGCCCCAGCATTTT

v_gene: TRBV7-3
d_gene: TRBD2
j_gene: TRBJ2-7
abundance: NA
CDR3aa: CASNSSGGYEQYF
CDR3nt: TGTGCCAGCAACTCTAGCGGGGGTTACGAGCAGTACTTC

v_gene: TRBV6-1
d_gene: TRBD1
j_gene: TRBJ1-2
abundance: NA
CDR3aa: CASSMGQLNYGYTF
CDR3nt: TGTGCCAGCTCGATGGGACAGCTGAACTATGGCTACACCTTC

v_gene: TRBV9
d_gene: TRBD1
j_gene: TRBJ2-5
abundance: NA
CDR3aa: CASSIRDRVGESQYF
CDR3nt: TGTGCCAGCAGCATAAGAGACAGGGTGGGAGAGTCCCAGTACTTC

v_gene: TRBV6-5
d_gene: NA
j_gene: TRBJ1-3
abundance: NA
CDR3aa: CASSYDRTGNTIYF
CDR3nt: TGTGCCAGCAGTTATGACAGAACTGGAAACACCATATATTTT

v_gene: TRBV27
d_gene: TRBD1
j_gene: TRBJ1-4
abundance: medium-sized
CDR3aa: CASSFQDRGREKLFF
CDR3nt: TGTGCCAGCAGTTTCCAGGACAGGGGTCGGGAAAAACTGTTTTTT

v_gene: TRBV27
d_gene: TRBD2
j_gene: TRBJ2-3
abundance: NA
CDR3aa: CASSPLASGVAQYF
CDR3nt: TGTGCCAGCAGTCCCCTTGCTAGCGGGGTCGCGCAGTATTTT

v_gene: TRBV9
d_gene: NA
j_gene: TRBJ2-1
abundance: few
CDR3aa: CASSVEFSLYNEQFF
CDR3nt: TGTGCCAGCAGCGTAGAATTTTCTCTGTACAATGAGCAGTTCTTC